What follows are 29 T cell receptor beta chains derived from one specimen sequenced in a study of STAT5B mutations in CD4+ large granular lymphocyte leukemia. Sequenced by immunoSEQ multiplex PCR; TCRdb stores in-frame clones only, minus some. Here the sample spans roughly 40,000 clones, approximately 88% being singletons. The sample consisted of CD4+ T cells from blood buffy coats. These receptors came from a human donor in good health.

This clone was recorded a few times. The V gene is TRBV4-2, the J gene TRBJ2-1; TRBD2 agrees at 9 bases. With V trimmed by 4 bases and J by 6 bases, 7 bases remained unmatched. CDR1 and CDR2 (germline): LGHNA, YNFKEQ. The CDR3 sequence is 15 residues long. The CDR3 DNA reads as TGTGCCAGCAGCCTGTTAGCGGGAGATCGCAATGAGCAGTTCTTC. Its translation is CASSLLAGDRNEQFF.

The gene calls are TRBV11-3 and TRBJ2-2; tentatively, D is TRBD2 (6 bases). V gave up 4 bases and J gave up 2 bases, with 14 bases separating them. Looked up from germline, CDR1 is SGHNT and CDR2 is YENEEA. The CDR3 covers 16 residues. CDR3 DNA sequence: TGTGCCAGCAGCTCTTCTGGGGGGTCAAACACCGGGGAGCTGTTTTTT. This translates into CASSSSGGSNTGELFF.

The chain is built from TRBV5-1 and TRBJ1-5, with unresolved D. Germline CDR1 reads SGHRS; CDR2 reads YFSETQ. V was cut by 0 bases and J by 5 bases, with 6 bases left in between. The CDR3 runs 13 residues. CDR3 sequence: CASSLDGDQPQHF. CDR3 coding DNA: TGCGCCAGCAGCTTGGACGGGGATCAGCCCCAGCATTTT.

V is TRBV5-1 and J is TRBJ2-5, with D tentatively TRBD2 (7 bases). The V gene lost 0 bases and the J gene lost 5 bases, with 14 bases spanning the gap. The CDR3 length is 15 residues. The germline V gene has CDR1 SGHRS and CDR2 YFSETQ. This CDR3 is CASSLGGGLTETQYF. The CDR3 DNA follows: TGCGCCAGCAGCTTGGGGGGGGGCCTTACGGAGACCCAGTACTTC.

The chain is built from TRBV9 and TRBJ2-7, with D possibly being TRBD1 (5 bases). V was shortened by 0 bases and J by 1 base, with 11 bases between the two germline ends. The germline V gene has CDR1 SGDLS and CDR2 YYNGEE. The CDR3 runs 15 residues. Written as DNA, the CDR3 is TGTGCCAGCAGCGTAGGTGGCAGGGCGTCCTACGAGCAGTACTTC. Amino acids: CASSVGGRASYEQYF.

The chain couples TRBV28 to TRBJ2-5; D is perhaps TRBD1 or TRBD2 (5 bases each). Trimming removed 7 bases at V and 2 bases at J, with 20 bases between. The CDR3 sequence is 16 residues long. CDR1 and CDR2 from the germline V gene are MDHEN and SYDVKM. DNA for the CDR3: TGTGCCAGCACGACTCTTCCGGGACGCATACAAGAGACCCAGTACTTC. Translation gives CASTTLPGRIQETQYF.

The chain carries TRBV7-9 and TRBJ2-5; D is ambiguous. The CDR3 is made up of 13 amino acids. The V end lost 1 base, the J end lost 5 bases, and 8 bases lay between the germline ends. CDR1 and CDR2 from the germline V gene are SEHNR and FQNEAQ (reference sequence). CDR3 in DNA: TGTGCCAGCAGCTTAGAGCTAAGGGAGACCCAGTACTTC. This gives the protein CASSLELRETQYF.

V usage is TRBV15 and J usage is TRBJ1-1, with TRBD1 identical over 9 bases. J lost 2 bases, V lost 10 bases, and 8 bases had no gene match. CDR1 LNHNV and CDR2 YYDKDF come from the germline V gene (reference sequence). The CDR3 totals 14 residues. The CDR3 nucleotides read TGTGCCATCAAAGACAGGGGGAGTAACACTGAAGCTTTCTTT. It encodes CAIKDRGSNTEAFF.

This clone has a single count. This rearrangement joins TRBV7-2 to TRBJ2-7; weak D call: TRBD2 (6 bases). V was shortened by 5 bases and J by 3 bases, with 11 bases between the two germline ends. CDR3 length: 13 amino acids. CDR1 and CDR2 from the germline V gene are SGHTA and FQGNSA. CDR3 region: CASSTSTSYEQYF. The CDR3 nucleotides read TGTGCCAGCAGCACATCGACTAGCTACGAGCAGTACTTC.

The CDR3 region is CASSLEGLAGGYTDTQYF. Here the CDR3 DNA reads TGTGCCAGCAGCTTAGAGGGACTAGCGGGGGGCTACACAGATACGCAGTATTTT. The chain links TRBV11-1 to TRBJ2-3, with 15 bases that match TRBD2. Germline CDR1 and CDR2: SGHAT and FQDESV (reference sequence). V was clipped by 1 base and J by 2 bases; unmatched bases: 4. The CDR3 consists of 18 residues.

CDR3 sequence (DNA): TGTGCCAGCAGTTTATCGACAGGCTCCTATGGCTACACCTTC. It yields the protein CASSLSTGSYGYTF. The chain recombines TRBV28 with TRBJ1-2, with D maybe TRBD1 (6 bases). Germline V gene data show CDR1 as MDHEN and CDR2 as SYDVKM. The CDR3 has 14 amino acids. The V gene lost 1 base and the J gene lost 4 bases, with 10 bases spanning the gap.

This clone was seen a few times. This rearrangement joins TRBV10-3 to TRBJ2-7; D might be TRBD2 (5 bases). This CDR3 region has 13 residues. Germline values: CDR1 ENHRY, CDR2 SYGVKD. V gave up 4 bases and J gave up 7 bases, with 14 bases separating them. CDR3 DNA: TGTGCCATCAGTGTTCTTGGGGAGAGGGAGCAGTACTTC. Translation: CAISVLGEREQYF.

DNA for the CDR3: TGTGCCAGCAGTCCTTACAGGGGGCAGTACGAGCAGTACTTC. Amino acids: CASSPYRGQYEQYF. The V gene is TRBV6-5, the J gene TRBJ2-7; TRBD1 agrees at 9 bases. V trimming: 5 bases; J trimming: 4 bases; junction bases outside the gene matches: 6. The germline gives CDR1 MNHEY, CDR2 SVGAGI. The CDR3 is 14 amino acids.

This clone was seen more than once but under ten times. This chain joins TRBV6-5 and TRBJ1-2, with unresolved D. The CDR3 has 15 residues. The germline CDR1 and CDR2 sequences are MNHEY and SVGAGI. The germline V and J ends were trimmed by 0 bases and 4 bases, with 12 bases remaining between them. This chain's CDR3 is CASSYSSMEPYGYTF. The DNA for the CDR3 is TGTGCCAGCAGTTACTCGAGTATGGAACCCTATGGCTACACCTTC.

V and J are TRBV29-1 and TRBJ2-3; 8 bases fit TRBD1. Germline CDR1 and CDR2: SQVTM and ANQGSEA. After removal of 7 bases from V and 5 bases from J, the junction contained 11 bases not matched to a gene. The length of the CDR3 is 14 residues. The CDR3 reads CSGRLQGAGDTQYF. CDR3 nucleotide sequence: TGCAGCGGCAGGTTGCAGGGGGCTGGAGATACGCAGTATTTT.

In its sample, this clone was seen once. J is TRBJ2-7 and V is TRBV27; 10 nucleotides line up with TRBD1. The CDR3 length is 15 residues. Germline-derived CDR1 and CDR2 are MNHEY and SMNVEV (reference sequence). V lost 6 bases, J lost 4 bases, and 9 bases stayed unmatched. CDR3 protein: CASRGTGAGRYEQYF. CDR3 sequence (DNA): TGTGCCAGCAGAGGGACAGGGGCGGGTCGGTACGAGCAGTACTTC.

The V call is TRBV7-9, the J call TRBJ2-7; 10 nucleotides line up with TRBD1. The ends lost 5 bases at V and 6 bases at J; junction bases unmatched: 10. CDR1 and CDR2 (germline): SEHNR, FQNEAQ (reference sequence). The CDR3 totals 15 residues. The CDR3 protein is CASSALGQGNGEQYF. CDR3 DNA: TGTGCCAGCAGCGCTTTGGGACAGGGGAACGGCGAGCAGTACTTC.

The V and J genes are TRBV5-6 and TRBJ2-3; unclear D gene. The CDR3 is made up of 16 amino acids. Trimming removed 2 bases from V and 0 bases from J, with 13 bases in between. Germline-derived CDR1 and CDR2 are SGHDT and YYEEEE. The CDR3 DNA reads as TGTGCCAGCAGCTTACGACTGTATCTGAGCACAGATACGCAGTATTTT. Residues: CASSLRLYLSTDTQYF.

V is TRBV5-1 and J is TRBJ2-3; 9 bases align to TRBD2. With V trimmed by 5 bases and J by 2 bases, 6 bases remained unmatched. The CDR3 has 15 residues. The germline V gene has CDR1 SGHRS and CDR2 YFSETQ. The CDR3 DNA reads TGCGCCAGCAGTTTCCTAGCGGGGCACACAGATACGCAGTATTTT. Translation: CASSFLAGHTDTQYF.

The chain has TRBV2 and TRBJ1-5; D not certain. Trimming took off 6 bases at V and 2 bases at J, with 11 bases between the two ends. Germline values: CDR1 SNHLY, CDR2 FYNNEI. The CDR3 sequence is 14 residues long. CDR3 sequence reads: CASSSHGGNQPQHF. The DNA for the CDR3 is TGTGCCAGCAGCTCCCATGGGGGCAATCAGCCCCAGCATTTT.

The chain links TRBV11-1 to TRBJ2-7, with 7 nucleotides matching TRBD1. Per the germline V gene, CDR1 is SGHAT and CDR2 is FQDESV (reference sequence). The V and J ends lost 4 bases and 2 bases, in that order; junction bases with no gene match: 5. The CDR3 contains 14 residues. In DNA, the CDR3 is TGTGCCAGCAGCTCGAGGACAGGAGCCTACGAGCAGTACTTC. Translated: CASSSRTGAYEQYF.

This rearrangement joins TRBV5-3 to TRBJ2-7, with D unclear. TRBV5-3 is assigned to the ORF class and has an uncertain function. V lost 9 bases to trimming and J lost 11 bases, with 18 bases between them. The CDR3 has 11 residues. Here the CDR3 reads CAIPPPRDEYF. In DNA form, the CDR3 reads TGTGCCATTCCACCGCCGCGCGATGAGTACTTC.

The chain joins TRBV18 to TRBJ1-6; D gene uncertain. V was pared by 3 bases and J by 8 bases, with 8 bases between. CDR3 length: 13 amino acids. Per germline, CDR1 KGHSH and CDR2 LQKENI. This chain's CDR3 is CASSPRPDSPLHF. The DNA for the CDR3 is TGTGCCAGCTCACCCCGACCCGATTCACCCCTCCACTTT.

Only one count was recorded for this clone. V is TRBV25-1 and J is TRBJ2-7; D remains ambiguous. V dropped 6 bases and J dropped 3 bases, with 6 bases sitting between them. The CDR3 has 11 residues. CDR1 is MGHDK, CDR2 SYGVNS, per germline. The CDR3 DNA reads as TGTGCCAGCAGCCGAGTCTACGAGCAGTACTTC. Its protein is CASSRVYEQYF.

The rearrangement links TRBV5-1 to TRBJ2-5, with D maybe TRBD2 (5 bases). Trimming took off 2 bases at V and 2 bases at J, with 16 bases between the two ends. Per germline, CDR1 SGHRS and CDR2 YFSETQ. The CDR3 spans 16 residues. DNA for the CDR3: TGCGCCAGCAGCTTCAATTTAGCGCGACTTCAAGAGACCCAGTACTTC. Amino acids: CASSFNLARLQETQYF.

The chain recombines TRBV7-2 with TRBJ2-5; 8 bases map to TRBD2. Germline V lookup: CDR1 SGHTA, CDR2 FQGNSA. Trimming removed 5 bases from V and 5 bases from J; junction bases left unmatched: 13. The CDR3 covers 16 residues. The CDR3 sequence is CASSRGSGSPVETQYF. CDR3 nucleotide sequence: TGTGCCAGCAGCCGAGGGAGCGGGAGCCCCGTGGAGACCCAGTACTTC.

The chain couples TRBV30 to TRBJ2-7; 7 nucleotides align to TRBD1. The germline V gene has CDR1 GTSNPN and CDR2 SVGIG (reference sequence). The CDR3 has 14 amino acids. After removal of 0 bases from V and 3 bases from J, the junction contained 5 bases not matched to a gene. DNA of the CDR3: TGTGCCTGGAGTGTACAAGGGGGCGGCTACGAGCAGTACTTC. Translating gives CAWSVQGGGYEQYF.

The CDR3 region has the DNA TGTGCCAGCAGTGAAGGGCCTAGCGGGGGGGGAGTCACAGATACGCAGTATTTT. Protein sequence: CASSEGPSGGGVTDTQYF. The V gene is TRBV6-1, the J gene TRBJ2-3, with TRBD2 identical over 12 bases. The V gene end was trimmed by 1 base and the J gene end by 2 bases; junction bases not matched to a gene: 7. CDR1 MNHNS and CDR2 SASEGT come from the germline V gene. The CDR3 has 18 residues.

The chain uses TRBV6-5 and TRBJ2-7; TRBD1 is a possible D gene (5 bases). The CDR3 runs 15 residues. The V end was cut by 0 bases, the J end by 2 bases, with 11 bases between. Germline CDR1 reads MNHEY; CDR2 reads SVGAGI. CDR3 coding DNA: TGTGCCAGCAGTTACTCAAGGCAGGGAACCTACGAGCAGTACTTC. As protein: CASSYSRQGTYEQYF.